Included here is one T cell receptor beta chain sequence, with context. Original handling: By means of reference gene primer amplification, nucleated cell counts were estimated. Method: immunoSEQ multiplex PCR; TCRdb's copy keeps in-frame clones and lacks some. The V and J calls and clone size are taken from that table; D and trimming were inferred from the DNA. The sample holds 78,000 or so clones, around 83% seen once. This sample was taken from a study of blood T cell repertoires in COVID-19. V was cut by 1 base and J by 0 bases, with 5 bases left in between. CDR1 and CDR2 (germline): SGHRS, YFSETQ. This CDR3 is built from 13 residues.

This receptor was taken from a woman aged 60 to 75 with acute or convalescent COVID-19. Sequencing input: peripheral blood. The chain joins TRBV5-1 to TRBJ2-7; no firm D call. CDR3 region: CASSLFGSYEQYF. The CDR3 nucleotides read TGCGCCAGCAGCTTGTTCGGCTCCTACGAGCAGTACTTC.